This T cell receptor beta chain was captured by sequencing in a study of blood T cell repertoires in COVID-19. On the study more broadly: Researchers got acute and convalescent COVID-19 samples from the United States, Italy and Spain.

The Seattle patients joined while their infection was active and were tracked longitudinally afterward. Using immunoSEQ multiplex PCR, the repertoire was profiled, and TCRdb retains in-frame clones only, with some absent. The table has hundreds of thousands of clones, approximately 91% seen once. Germline assignment: CDR1 SGDLS and CDR2 YYNGEE. The CDR3 runs to 17 residues. The ends lost 2 bases at V and 4 bases at J; junction bases unmatched: 7. Specimen: peripheral blood. The V and J genes are TRBV9 and TRBJ2-1, with 12 bases matching TRBD2. The receptor was derived from a woman in her thirties with COVID-19, enrolled during active disease. The DNA of the CDR3 is TGTGCCAGCAGCGTTCTAGCGGGAGGGCCTCCATACAATGAGCAGTTCTTC. It is translated as CASSVLAGGPPYNEQFF.